What follows are 23 T cell receptor beta chains derived from one specimen sequenced in a study of technical replicates of blood from a handful of donors. Profiling relied on immunoSEQ multiplex PCR, and the TCRdb table lists in-frame clones only, not all of them. Of more than 90,000 clones in the sample, approximately 95% were seen once. Sample: T cells isolated from PBMCs. The receptors derive from a human donor in good health.

The chain uses TRBV27 and TRBJ2-7; 10 nucleotides agree with TRBD2. This CDR3 is 16 amino acids long. Trimming cost V 2 bases and J 1 base; bases outside gene matches: 5. Looked up from germline, CDR1 is MNHEY and CDR2 is SMNVEV (reference sequence). CDR3 residues: CASSLGSGRASYEQYF. DNA for the CDR3: TGTGCCAGCAGTTTAGGAAGCGGGAGGGCTTCCTACGAGCAGTACTTC.

This clone was observed once. V and J are TRBV7-9 and TRBJ2-7; D uncertain. The length of the CDR3 is 15 residues. The germline gives CDR1 SEHNR, CDR2 FQNEAQ (reference sequence). V gave up 1 base and J gave up 3 bases, with 13 bases separating them. The CDR3 loop is CASSLGPPWYYEQYF. Here the CDR3 DNA reads TGTGCCAGCAGCTTAGGGCCCCCCTGGTACTACGAGCAGTACTTC.

This clone appeared once. The chain uses TRBV27 and TRBJ2-2; tentative D call: TRBD2 (6 bases). Germline loops: CDR1 MNHEY, CDR2 SMNVEV (reference sequence). The CDR3 is made up of 18 amino acids. V was pared by 1 base and J by 5 bases, with 20 bases between. CDR3 sequence reads: CASSLFQPIADSTGELFF. The CDR3 nucleotides read TGTGCCAGCAGTTTATTCCAACCTATAGCGGACTCTACCGGGGAGCTGTTTTTT.

This sequence joins TRBV27 and TRBJ2-1, with 7 nucleotides matching TRBD2. The V gene's germline CDR1 is MNHEY and CDR2 SMNVEV (reference sequence). J lost 1 base, V lost 6 bases, and 9 bases had no gene match. The CDR3 runs to 16 residues. As DNA, the CDR3 is TGTGCCAGCAGGGTAGATCTAGCGGTTTCCTACAATGAGCAGTTCTTC. Translated, it gives CASRVDLAVSYNEQFF.

This clone was detected once. The chain recombines TRBV29-1 with TRBJ1-2, with D possibly TRBD1 on 6 matching bases. This CDR3 has 14 residues. With 0 bases removed from V and 7 bases from J, the gap between germline ends came to 15 bases. In germline, CDR1 is SQVTM, CDR2 ANQGSEA. The CDR3 protein is CSVEDFTGSSGYTF. CDR3 DNA: TGCAGCGTTGAAGATTTTACAGGGAGTTCTGGCTACACCTTC.

V and J are TRBV7-9 and TRBJ2-3, with a weak D call TRBD2 (5 bases). V lost 0 bases to trimming and J lost 4 bases, with 8 bases between them. The CDR3 length is 14 residues. Germline values: CDR1 SEHNR, CDR2 FQNEAQ (reference sequence). CDR3 region: CASSLAEAPDTQYF. Here the CDR3 DNA reads TGTGCCAGCAGCTTAGCGGAGGCCCCAGATACGCAGTATTTT. The whole variable domain, filled in from reference TRBV7-9 and TRBJ2-3, reads DTGVSQNPRHKITKRGQNVTFRCDPISEHNRLYWYRQTLGQGPEFLTYFQNEAQLEKSRLLSDRFSAERPKGSFSTLEIQRTEQGDSAMYLCASSLAEAPDTQYFGPGTRLTVL.

The chain uses TRBV2 and TRBJ1-4, with D unclear. The length of the CDR3 is 15 residues. Trimming pared 6 bases from V and 0 bases from J, leaving 11 bases between. Germline CDR1 and CDR2: SNHLY and FYNNEI. CDR3 in amino acids: CASRTDWATNEKLFF. For the CDR3, the DNA is TGTGCCAGCAGGACTGACTGGGCAACTAATGAAAAACTGTTTTTT.

The chain is built from TRBV6-5 and TRBJ1-2; D uncertain. The V and J ends lost 5 bases and 8 bases respectively, with 12 bases between them. The V gene's germline CDR1 is MNHEY and CDR2 SVGAGI. The CDR3 is made up of 12 amino acids. This CDR3 is CASSPRRGGYTF. The DNA for the CDR3 is TGTGCCAGCAGTCCCCGACGAGGAGGCTACACCTTC.

CDR3 DNA: TGCGCCAGCAGCTTGGTTGTGGGGGCGAGAGGCACTGAAGCTTTCTTT. Protein product: CASSLVVGARGTEAFF. J is TRBJ1-1 and V is TRBV5-1; TRBD1 is a possible D gene (6 bases). V lost 0 bases, J lost 4 bases, and 16 bases lay in between. The CDR3 has 16 amino acids. Looked up from germline, CDR1 is SGHRS and CDR2 is YFSETQ. The whole variable domain, filled in from reference TRBV5-1 and TRBJ1-1, reads KAGVTQTPRYLIKTRGQQVTLSCSPISGHRSVSWYQQTPGQGLQFLFEYFSETQRNKGNFPGRFSGRQFSNSRSEMNVSTLELGDSALYLCASSLVVGARGTEAFFGQGTRLTVV.

This chain uses TRBV9 with TRBJ2-1; tentative D call: TRBD2 (5 bases). Germline CDR1 SGDLS, CDR2 YYNGEE. The CDR3 sequence is 14 residues long. V was trimmed by 6 bases and J by 6 bases, leaving 16 bases between them. The CDR3 here is CASNSAGSPNEQFF. In nucleotides, the CDR3 is TGTGCCAGCAATTCCGCGGGTAGTCCCAATGAGCAGTTCTTC.

The chain is built from TRBV27 and TRBJ1-2; 8 bases fit TRBD1. Germline values: CDR1 MNHEY, CDR2 SMNVEV (reference sequence). Trimming took 2 bases from V and 4 from J; bases not matched to a gene: 6. The CDR3 sequence is 15 residues long. As DNA, the CDR3 is TGTGCCAGCAGTTTAAGGACAGGGCTTATCTATGGCTACACCTTC. Its translation is CASSLRTGLIYGYTF.

The rearrangement uses TRBV11-2 and TRBJ1-2, with D perhaps TRBD1 (6 bases). This CDR3 spans 15 amino acids. Trimming pared 3 bases from V and 3 bases from J, leaving 14 bases between. Germline loops: CDR1 SGHAT, CDR2 FQNNGV. CDR3 DNA sequence: TGTGCCAGCAGCTTCTTGGGGGCCGGCTACTATGGCTACACCTTC. Translation: CASSFLGAGYYGYTF.

The rearrangement links TRBV25-1 to TRBJ1-1; D ambiguous. The CDR3 consists of 15 residues. Germline-derived CDR1 and CDR2 are MGHDK and SYGVNS. V lost 0 bases and J lost 3, with 11 bases in between. The CDR3 reads CASSEYGVSDTEAFF. DNA for the CDR3: TGTGCCAGCAGTGAATACGGGGTTTCGGACACTGAAGCTTTCTTT.

In its sample, this clone was seen once. The chain links TRBV7-2 to TRBJ2-2; D call uncertain. Germline CDR1 and CDR2: SGHTA and FQGNSA. The CDR3 covers 13 residues. V was clipped by 8 bases and J by 5 bases, with 12 bases between them. This CDR3 reads CASASQRTGELFF. CDR3 bases: TGTGCCAGCGCATCCCAGCGTACCGGGGAGCTGTTTTTT.

The DNA for the CDR3 is TGCAGTGCTATCCTGAGCTATGGCTACACCTTC. Translating gives CSAILSYGYTF. The chain has TRBV20-1 and TRBJ1-2; no reliable D call. The CDR3 extends over 11 amino acids. In germline, CDR1 is DFQATT, CDR2 SNEGSKA (reference sequence). V lost 4 bases and J 4 bases, leaving 7 bases between the germline ends.

The CDR3 region has the DNA TGTGCCTGGAGTGTGGGGCCTAACGTCCTGACTTTC. This gives the protein CAWSVGPNVLTF. V is TRBV30 and J is TRBJ2-6, with D perhaps TRBD1 (5 bases). V lost 0 bases to trimming and J lost 10 bases, with 7 bases between them. From germline, CDR1 is GTSNPN and CDR2 SVGIG (reference sequence). This CDR3 is 12 amino acids long.

V is TRBV9 and J is TRBJ1-2, with TRBD1 matching 7 bases. Germline V gene lookup returns CDR1 SGDLS and CDR2 YYNGEE. The V gene end was trimmed by 3 bases and the J gene end by 8 bases; junction bases not matched to a gene: 4. This CDR3 region has 12 residues. CDR3 amino acids: CASSAYRGGYTF. CDR3 coding DNA: TGTGCCAGCAGCGCCTACAGGGGCGGCTACACCTTC.

The J gene is TRBJ2-7, the V gene TRBV19; TRBD1 matches 7 bases. The V and J ends lost 6 bases and 4 bases, in that order; junction bases with no gene match: 15. Per germline, CDR1 LNHDA and CDR2 SQIVND (reference sequence). CDR3 size: 16 residues. For the CDR3, the DNA is TGTGCCAGTAGCGGGGTCGGGACAGCCCCTGTATACGAGCAGTACTTC. Translated, it gives CASSGVGTAPVYEQYF.

This chain connects TRBV4-3 to TRBJ2-2; D gene ambiguous. CDR1 is LGHNA and CDR2 is YSLEER in the germline V gene. Trimming stripped 1 base from V and 7 bases from J, with 16 bases between. CDR3 size: 16 residues. As DNA, the CDR3 is TGCGCCAGCAGCCAAGTATCCCCTCTTAGAAGCGGGGAGCTGTTTTTT. This codes for CASSQVSPLRSGELFF.

The rearrangement uses TRBV7-9 and TRBJ1-2; D gene ambiguous. Germline CDR1 reads SEHNR; CDR2 reads FQNEAQ (reference sequence). This CDR3 spans 14 amino acids. V was pared by 2 bases and J by 4 bases, with 11 bases between. The CDR3 DNA reads as TGTGCCAGCAGCTTACAGCGTCTTATCTATGGCTACACCTTC. Translated: CASSLQRLIYGYTF.

V and J are TRBV18 and TRBJ1-5; 7 bases align to TRBD1. The trim removed 3 bases at V and 4 bases at J, leaving 6 bases unmatched. The CDR3 runs 15 residues. Germline V lookup: CDR1 KGHSH, CDR2 LQKENI. As DNA, the CDR3 is TGTGCCAGCTCACCCCGGCGGGACAGAAATCAGCCCCAGCATTTT. This gives the protein CASSPRRDRNQPQHF.

The chain is built from TRBV4-1 and TRBJ2-7, with 7 bases fitting TRBD1. J gave up 1 base and V 7 bases, and 10 bases lay outside the gene matches. The CDR3 has 15 residues. CDR1 MGHRA and CDR2 YSYEKL come from the germline V gene. The DNA for the CDR3 is TGCGCCAGCACAAGGGGACCAGGGGGTTCCTACGAGCAGTACTTC. Its translation is CASTRGPGGSYEQYF.

The sample holds one count of this clone. The J gene is TRBJ1-1, the V gene TRBV6-5, with a weak D call TRBD1 (5 bases). The CDR3 length is 13 residues. The V and J ends lost 0 bases and 5 bases respectively, with 7 bases between them. From germline, CDR1 is MNHEY and CDR2 SVGAGI. For the CDR3, the DNA is TGTGCCAGCAGTTACTCCAGGGTTACTGAAGCTTTCTTT. Translating gives CASSYSRVTEAFF.